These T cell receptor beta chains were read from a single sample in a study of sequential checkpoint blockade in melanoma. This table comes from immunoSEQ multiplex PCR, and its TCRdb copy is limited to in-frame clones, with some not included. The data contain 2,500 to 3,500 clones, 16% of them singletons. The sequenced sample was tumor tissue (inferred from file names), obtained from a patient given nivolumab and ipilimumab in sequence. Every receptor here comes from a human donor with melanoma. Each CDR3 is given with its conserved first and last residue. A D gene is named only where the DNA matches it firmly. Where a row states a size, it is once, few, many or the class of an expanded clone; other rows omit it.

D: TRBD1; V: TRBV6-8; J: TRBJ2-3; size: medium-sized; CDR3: CASSYDREDTQYF; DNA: TGTGCCAGCAGTTATGACAGGGAGGATACGCAGTATTTT
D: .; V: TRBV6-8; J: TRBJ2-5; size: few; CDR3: CASSSLPGPETQYF; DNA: TGTGCCAGCAGTTCACTCCCGGGTCCCGAGACCCAGTACTTC
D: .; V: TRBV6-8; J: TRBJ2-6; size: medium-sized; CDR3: CASSYGGANVLTF; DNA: TGTGCCAGCAGTTACGGTGGGGCCAACGTCCTGACTTTC
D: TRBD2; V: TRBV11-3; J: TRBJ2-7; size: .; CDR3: CASSFGVAGGYEQYF; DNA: TGTGCCAGCAGCTTTGGGGTAGCGGGGGGCTACGAGCAGTACTTC
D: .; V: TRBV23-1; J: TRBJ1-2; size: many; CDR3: CASSLARNYGYTF; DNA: TGCGCCAGCAGCTTAGCACGCAACTATGGCTACACCTTC
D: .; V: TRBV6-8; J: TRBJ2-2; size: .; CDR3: CATFWGGFANTGELFF; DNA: TGTGCCACCTTCTGGGGGGGCTTCGCGAACACCGGGGAGCTGTTTTTT
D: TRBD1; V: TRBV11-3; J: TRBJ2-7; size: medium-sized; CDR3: CASSLRRGPYEQYF; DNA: TGTGCCAGCAGCTTGCGCAGGGGGCCATACGAGCAGTACTTC
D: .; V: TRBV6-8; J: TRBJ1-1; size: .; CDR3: CASSYFRQSMNTEAFF; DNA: TGTGCCAGCAGTTACTTCCGACAGTCCATGAACACTGAAGCTTTCTTT
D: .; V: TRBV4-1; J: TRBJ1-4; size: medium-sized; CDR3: CASSRLSQYNEKLFF; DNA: TGCGCCAGCAGCCGCCTTTCACAGTATAATGAAAAACTGTTTTTT
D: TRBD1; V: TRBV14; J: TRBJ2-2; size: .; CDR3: CASSQRGLTGELFF; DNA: TGTGCCAGCAGCCAGAGGGGGCTGACCGGGGAGCTGTTTTTT
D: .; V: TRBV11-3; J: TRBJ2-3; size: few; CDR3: CASSLEGTREDTQYF; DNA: TGTGCCAGCAGCTTAGAGGGGACCAGGGAAGATACGCAGTATTTT
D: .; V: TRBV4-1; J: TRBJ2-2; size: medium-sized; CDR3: CASSQVYSTNTGELFF; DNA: TGCGCCAGCAGCCAAGTATACAGCACGAACACCGGGGAGCTGTTTTTT
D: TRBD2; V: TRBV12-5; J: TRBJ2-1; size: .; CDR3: CASGLATYNEQFF; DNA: TGTGCCAGCGGACTAGCGACGTACAATGAGCAGTTCTTC
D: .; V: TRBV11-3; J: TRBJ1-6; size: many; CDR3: CASSFTGQNSPLHF; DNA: TGTGCCAGCAGCTTTACAGGCCAGAATTCACCCCTCCACTTT
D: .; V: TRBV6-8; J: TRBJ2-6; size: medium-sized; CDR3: CASRYSTGANVLTF; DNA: TGTGCCAGCAGGTACAGCACTGGGGCCAACGTCCTGACTTTC
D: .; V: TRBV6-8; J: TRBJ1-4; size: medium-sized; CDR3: CASSPSPNEKLFF; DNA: TGTGCCAGCAGTCCCTCTCCTAATGAAAAACTGTTTTTT
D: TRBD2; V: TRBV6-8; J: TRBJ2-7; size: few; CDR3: CASHPLGLAGGQYEQYF; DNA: TGTGCCAGCCACCCACTGGGGCTAGCGGGGGGCCAGTACGAGCAGTACTTC
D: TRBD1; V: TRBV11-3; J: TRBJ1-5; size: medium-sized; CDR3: CASSRYGQGVNQPQHF; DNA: TGTGCCAGCAGCCGTTACGGACAGGGCGTCAATCAGCCCCAGCATTTT
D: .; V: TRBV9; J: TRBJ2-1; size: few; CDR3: CASSEQQSEQFF; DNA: TGTGCCAGCAGTGAACAGCAATCGGAGCAGTTCTTC
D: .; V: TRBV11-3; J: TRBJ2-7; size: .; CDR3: CASSLDPVNYEQYF; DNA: TGTGCCAGCAGCTTAGATCCGGTAAATTACGAGCAGTACTTC
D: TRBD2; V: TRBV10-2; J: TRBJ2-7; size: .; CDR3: CASSPKRGGYEQYF; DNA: TGCGCCAGCAGTCCCAAGCGGGGGGGCTACGAGCAGTACTTC
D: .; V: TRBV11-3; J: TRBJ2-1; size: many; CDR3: CASTLWTPPPYNEQFF; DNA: TGTGCCAGCACCCTCTGGACGCCCCCTCCCTACAATGAGCAGTTCTTC
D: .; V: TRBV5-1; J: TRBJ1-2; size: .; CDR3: CASSLVTPQSILVNNYGYTF; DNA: TGCGCCAGCAGCTTGGTAACTCCTCAGTCAATCCTCGTAAATAACTATGGCTACACCTTC
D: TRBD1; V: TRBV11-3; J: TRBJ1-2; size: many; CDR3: CASSHAFGQGGSETYGYTF; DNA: TGTGCCAGCAGCCATGCTTTTGGACAGGGAGGGTCTGAAACCTATGGCTACACCTTC
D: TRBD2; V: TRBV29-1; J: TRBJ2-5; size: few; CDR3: CSVVASGDGETQYF; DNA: TGCAGCGTTGTTGCTAGCGGGGACGGGGAGACCCAGTACTTC
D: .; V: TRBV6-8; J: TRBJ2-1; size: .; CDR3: CASSLKFSSYNEQFF; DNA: TGTGCCAGCAGCCTAAAATTCTCGAGCTACAATGAGCAGTTCTTC
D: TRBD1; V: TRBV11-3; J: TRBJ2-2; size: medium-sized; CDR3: CASSHNRGQGGELFF; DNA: TGTGCCAGCAGCCATAACAGGGGGCAAGGCGGGGAGCTGTTTTTT
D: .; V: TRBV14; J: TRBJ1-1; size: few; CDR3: CASSQSKGINTEAFF; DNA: TGTGCCAGCAGCCAGTCGAAGGGGATTAACACTGAAGCTTTCTTT
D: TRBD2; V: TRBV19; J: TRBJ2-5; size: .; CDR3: CASSLWGGSGTKTQYF; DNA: TGTGCCAGTAGTTTATGGGGAGGTAGCGGGACGAAGACCCAGTACTTC